This T cell receptor (beta chain) emerged from a study of shared clonotypes between healthy human individuals. Sequencing used immunoSEQ multiplex PCR; TCRdb keeps in-frame clones, though not all of them. Here the sample spans roughly 96,000 clones, over 40% being singletons. V was clipped by 0 bases and J by 7 bases, with 13 bases between them. CDR1 SGHNT and CDR2 YENEEA come from the germline V gene. This CDR3 is 14 amino acids long. This clone was seen more than once but under ten times. The material sequenced was PBMCs. This clonotype was obtained from a woman aged 40 to 50 in good health. Some clones in this sample may be carry-over from other donors' samples. This sequence joins TRBV11-3 and TRBJ2-7, with D possibly TRBD1 on 6 matching bases. The CDR3 coding sequence is TGTGCCAGCAGCTTAGAAACAGGGTCGAAGGAGCAGTACTTC. It translates to CASSLETGSKEQYF.